Each of the 28 T cell receptor beta chains below was sequenced from the same sample in a study of vaccination effects on CD4 cells after COVID-19 (dated by TCRdb to the early 2020s). After around ten days of culture, CD4+ T cells were isolated with the EasySep CD4+ T cell isolation kit. Two doses of either the BNT162b2 or the mRNA-1273 mRNA SARS-CoV-2 vaccine were administered to participants. Library preparation used the immunoSEQ multiplex PCR assay. In TCRdb, the immuneACCESS table is reduced to in-frame sequences with V and J assigned. These tables do not hold every clone; where another copy was compared, an unresolved V gene accounts for under half, and the others remain unexplained. This sample gives 45,000 or so clones in total; about three quarters of them show up just once. 5.5% to 8% of the sample is held by the ten biggest clonotypes. Their antigens are not known. Material: CD4+ T cells from PBMCs cultured without peptide, obtained after COVID-19 vaccination. The receptors shown here come from a human donor who received a COVID-19 vaccine.

This chain uses TRBV7-9 with TRBJ2-1; 10 bases line up with TRBD1. Germline V gene data show CDR1 as SEHNR and CDR2 as FQNEAQ (reference sequence). Trimming cost V 3 bases and J 10 bases; bases outside gene matches: 6. The CDR3 runs 14 residues. CDR3 residues: CASSFRQGAWEQFF. The DNA for the CDR3 is TGTGCCAGCAGCTTTAGACAGGGGGCATGGGAGCAGTTCTTC. Looking up the rest from reference TRBV7-9 and TRBJ2-1 gives the full variable domain: DTGVSQNPRHKITKRGQNVTFRCDPISEHNRLYWYRQTLGQGPEFLTYFQNEAQLEKSRLLSDRFSAERPKGSFSTLEIQRTEQGDSAMYLCASSFRQGAWEQFFGPGTRLTVL.

CDR3 DNA: TGTGCCAGCAGCTTAGAGAGCGGGAGAGTAACCGGGGAGCTGTTTTTT. It encodes CASSLESGRVTGELFF. The chain uses TRBV11-2 and TRBJ2-2; 8 bases line up with TRBD2. The germline CDR1 and CDR2 sequences are SGHAT and FQNNGV. This CDR3 comprises 16 residues. Trimming removed 0 bases from V and 5 bases from J; junction bases left unmatched: 5.

In nucleotides, the CDR3 is TGTGCCAGTAGTATAGCCCCCGGACAGGGGCAATCCCTCCACTTT. It codes for CASSIAPGQGQSLHF. The V and J genes are TRBV19 and TRBJ1-6; TRBD1 aligns across 9 bases. The ends lost 1 base at V and 14 bases at J; junction bases unmatched: 9. The germline CDR1 and CDR2 sequences are LNHDA and SQIVND (reference sequence). CDR3 size: 15 residues.

The chain couples TRBV6-5 to TRBJ1-1, with D possibly being TRBD1 (5 bases). The V and J ends lost 2 bases and 0 bases respectively, with 10 bases between them. The CDR3 runs 15 residues. Germline V CDR1 and CDR2: MNHEY, SVGAGI. The CDR3, as DNA: TGTGCCAGCAGTTACACCGGGACCGTGAACACTGAAGCTTTCTTT. It translates to CASSYTGTVNTEAFF.

This rearrangement joins TRBV9 to TRBJ2-7; D gene unclear. The CDR3 extends over 15 amino acids. V lost 0 bases and J 2 bases, leaving 12 bases between the germline ends. Per germline, CDR1 SGDLS and CDR2 YYNGEE. The CDR3 sequence is CASSVDGRSTYEQYF. As DNA, the CDR3 is TGTGCCAGCAGCGTAGATGGACGGTCAACCTACGAGCAGTACTTC.

This chain connects TRBV7-9 to TRBJ1-2, with D unclear. The CDR3 is 18 amino acids. Germline V lookup: CDR1 SEHNR, CDR2 FQNEAQ (reference sequence). Trimming removed 1 base from V and 4 bases from J, with 22 bases in between. CDR3 bases: TGTGCCAGCAGCTTAGATTTGACGGCCACAAGCAAGTTCTATGGCTACACCTTC. Encoded protein: CASSLDLTATSKFYGYTF.

CDR3 sequence: CASSLDIATGGNQPQHF. The CDR3, as DNA: TGTGCCAGCAGCTTAGATATCGCGACAGGGGGCAATCAGCCCCAGCATTTT. The chain has TRBV11-2 and TRBJ1-5, with TRBD1 matching 8 bases. CDR1 is SGHAT, CDR2 FQNNGV, per germline. The CDR3 runs to 17 residues. The junction had 6 bases not matched to a gene; V was cut back by 0 bases and J by 2 bases.

V is TRBV21-1 and J is TRBJ2-3; TRBD1, the table's D call, was not compared with the DNA. TRBV21-1 is a documented pseudogene. CDR3 size: 13 residues. DNA of the CDR3: TGTGCCAGGCCGACAAAGAGAAGAGATACGCAGTATTTT. Translated, it gives CARPTKRRDTQYF.

This clone was observed a single time. The V gene is TRBV6-5, the J gene TRBJ1-5; D gene unclear. The CDR3 runs 14 residues. V gave up 10 bases and J gave up 11 bases, with 24 bases separating them. Germline V gene data show CDR1 as MNHEY and CDR2 as SVGAGI. CDR3 coding DNA: TGTGCCACCTCGTCGCAAGACGCCGGGAGGGCCCAGCATTTT. Translated: CATSSQDAGRAQHF.

CDR3: CASRQDTGELFF. The DNA for the CDR3 is TGTGCCAGCAGACAGGACACCGGGGAGCTGTTTTTT. The chain joins TRBV18 to TRBJ2-2, with TRBD1 as a possible D gene (6 bases). The CDR3 has 12 amino acids. Germline assignment: CDR1 KGHSH and CDR2 LQKENI. Trimming left V 8 bases short and J 3 bases short, with 7 bases between.

The gene calls are TRBV6-2 or TRBV6-3 and TRBJ1-1, with 7 nucleotides matching TRBD1. The J segment lost 0 bases and the V segment lost 2 bases, leaving 15 bases of the junction unmatched. The CDR3 totals 19 residues. Per the germline V gene, CDR1 is MNHEY and CDR2 is SVGEGT. The CDR3 is CASSYPSTTGTNMNTEAFF. CDR3 DNA sequence: TGTGCCAGCAGTTACCCCTCCACGACAGGGACAAACATGAACACTGAAGCTTTCTTT.

The rearrangement uses TRBV7-7 and TRBJ2-7; 7 bases fit TRBD2. V trimming: 0 bases; J trimming: 5 bases; junction bases outside the gene matches: 1. CDR1 and CDR2 from the germline V gene are SSHAT and FNYEAQ (reference sequence). CDR3 length: 13 residues. The CDR3 nucleotides are TGTGCCAGCAGCTTAGCCCGGGGGGACGAGCAGTACTTC. Amino acid sequence: CASSLARGDEQYF.

The V gene is TRBV5-4, the J gene TRBJ1-3, with 8 bases lining up with TRBD1. This CDR3 contains 15 residues. Unmatched junction bases numbered 3, after V lost 4 bases and J lost 0 bases. From germline, CDR1 is SGHNT and CDR2 YYREEE (reference sequence). This chain's CDR3 is CASSRDRNSGNTIYF. Written as DNA, the CDR3 is TGTGCCAGCAGCCGGGACAGGAACTCTGGAAACACCATATATTTT.

The chain couples TRBV7-9 to TRBJ1-4; D is ambiguous. The germline V gene has CDR1 SEHNR and CDR2 FQNEAQ (reference sequence). Trimming left V 5 bases short and J 2 bases short, with 9 bases between. CDR3 length: 14 amino acids. The CDR3 DNA reads as TGTGCCAGCAGCCCAATGGACACTAATGAAAAACTGTTTTTT. This sequence encodes CASSPMDTNEKLFF.

The count of this clone is one. V and J are TRBV14 and TRBJ2-3; D not resolved. V lost 3 bases to trimming and J lost 11 bases, with 12 bases between them. The CDR3 has 12 residues. Germline CDR1 is SGHDN and CDR2 is FVKESK. Here the CDR3 DNA reads TGTGCCAGCAGCCAGACTCCGGGTAGGCAGTATTTT. It codes for CASSQTPGRQYF.

The rearrangement links TRBV5-1 to TRBJ2-2; the D is unclear. Trimming left V 1 base short and J 0 bases short, with 7 bases between. The V gene's germline CDR1 is SGHRS and CDR2 YFSETQ. The CDR3 contains 15 residues. DNA for the CDR3: TGCGCCAGCAGCTTGACGACACCGAACACCGGGGAGCTGTTTTTT. Its protein is CASSLTTPNTGELFF.

This clone has just a few counts. This sequence joins TRBV24-1 and TRBJ2-2; D gene uncertain. The CDR3 spans 11 residues. The germline V gene encodes CDR1 KGHDR and CDR2 SFDVKD. Deletions cut 3 bases from V and 5 bases from J, with 0 bases between. The CDR3 region has the DNA TGTGCCACCAGTGATACCGGGGAGCTGTTTTTT. Its translation is CATSDTGELFF.

This rearrangement joins TRBV6-1 to TRBJ1-2, with D unresolved. The CDR3 covers 15 residues. With 2 bases removed from V and 2 bases from J, the gap between germline ends came to 12 bases. Germline loops: CDR1 MNHNS, CDR2 SASEGT. The chain's CDR3 is CASSENPGINYGYTF. The CDR3 coding sequence is TGTGCCAGCAGTGAAAATCCCGGCATCAACTATGGCTACACCTTC.

The chain uses TRBV6-1 and TRBJ1-5, with D unresolved. Per germline, CDR1 MNHNS and CDR2 SASEGT. There are 12 residues in the CDR3. Trimming removed 0 bases at V and 7 bases at J, with 4 bases between. The CDR3 is CASSEANQPQHF. CDR3 nucleotide sequence: TGTGCCAGCAGTGAAGCGAACCAGCCCCAGCATTTT.

CDR3 region: CATSDTRRSNQPQHF. In DNA, the CDR3 is TGTGCCACCAGTGATACCAGGAGGAGCAATCAGCCCCAGCATTTT. The chain has TRBV24-1 and TRBJ1-5; D gene uncertain. Looked up from germline, CDR1 is KGHDR and CDR2 is SFDVKD. The CDR3 runs 15 residues. Trimming took 3 bases from V and 1 from J, leaving 9 bases between them.

This clone was recorded a few times. The chain recombines TRBV19 with TRBJ2-2; 9 bases fit TRBD1. The germline V gene encodes CDR1 LNHDA and CDR2 SQIVND (reference sequence). This CDR3 spans 14 amino acids. With 6 bases clipped from V and 7 bases from J, the junction kept 6 bases outside the gene matches. The CDR3 nucleotides are TGTGCCAGTAGGAGGGACAGGGATTTCGGGGAGCTGTTTTTT. Amino acid sequence: CASRRDRDFGELFF.

The DNA for the CDR3 is TGTGCCAGCTCACGATCGGGACTAGCGGGAGAGGGAAGCACAGATACGCAGTATTTT. Translation: CASSRSGLAGEGSTDTQYF. The rearrangement links TRBV18 to TRBJ2-3; 14 nucleotides line up with TRBD2. J gave up 0 bases and V 4 bases, and 9 bases lay outside the gene matches. The CDR3 loop spans 19 amino acids. Germline CDR1 reads KGHSH; CDR2 reads LQKENI.

This chain uses TRBV9 with TRBJ2-7; TRBD2 is a possible D gene (6 bases). Germline V gene sequence: CDR1 SGDLS, CDR2 YYNGEE. V was clipped by 0 bases and J by 2 bases, with 15 bases between them. The CDR3 contains 16 residues. The CDR3 nucleotides are TGTGCCAGCAGCGTAGGTCTTAGCGGAGCTACCTACGAGCAGTACTTC. As protein: CASSVGLSGATYEQYF. Full variable domain (missing parts from reference TRBV9 and TRBJ2-7): DSGVTQTPKHLITATGQRVTLRCSPRSGDLSVYWYQQSLDQGLQFLIQYYNGEERAKGNILERFSAQQFPDLHSELNLSSLELGDSALYFCASSVGLSGATYEQYFGPGTRLTVT.

The rearrangement joins TRBV29-1 to TRBJ2-1; 10 nucleotides agree with TRBD1. Germline CDR1 reads SQVTM; CDR2 reads ANQGSEA. V dropped 5 bases and J dropped 7; count of bases not matched to a gene: 14. The CDR3 runs to 16 residues. The chain's CDR3 is CSVPKTGTGVWNEQFF. In DNA form, the CDR3 reads TGCAGCGTTCCAAAAACCGGGACAGGGGTTTGGAATGAGCAGTTCTTC.

This chain joins TRBV6-5 and TRBJ2-2; no clear D. V was pared by 6 bases and J by 6 bases, with 11 bases between. Germline V gene sequence: CDR1 MNHEY, CDR2 SVGAGI. The CDR3 length is 13 residues. CDR3 in DNA: TGTGCCAGCAGCTCTCATCTTCCCGGGGAGCTGTTTTTT. It yields the protein CASSSHLPGELFF.

This clone has just a few counts. The chain links TRBV19 to TRBJ1-1; D may be TRBD1 (5 bases). V lost 6 bases and J 0 bases, leaving 8 bases between the germline ends. The CDR3 has 13 residues. Germline CDR1 LNHDA, CDR2 SQIVND (reference sequence). The CDR3 region is CASRDNLNTEAFF. Here the CDR3 DNA reads TGTGCCAGTAGGGACAACTTGAACACTGAAGCTTTCTTT.

This chain links TRBV19 with TRBJ2-3; tentative D call: TRBD1 (6 bases). Trimming pared 6 bases from V and 4 bases from J, leaving 11 bases between. Per germline, CDR1 LNHDA and CDR2 SQIVND (reference sequence). This CDR3 spans 13 amino acids. CDR3 DNA: TGTGCCAGTAGCGGACAGCTTGCAGATACGCAGTATTTT. Amino acids: CASSGQLADTQYF.

This chain joins TRBV20-1 and TRBJ1-2; D not certain. Germline V lookup: CDR1 DFQATT, CDR2 SNEGSKA (reference sequence). The CDR3 runs to 11 residues. The germline V and J ends were trimmed by 5 bases and 0 bases, with 4 bases remaining between them. In DNA form, the CDR3 reads TGCAGTGCTCCACCTAACTATGGCTACACCTTC. Its translation is CSAPPNYGYTF.